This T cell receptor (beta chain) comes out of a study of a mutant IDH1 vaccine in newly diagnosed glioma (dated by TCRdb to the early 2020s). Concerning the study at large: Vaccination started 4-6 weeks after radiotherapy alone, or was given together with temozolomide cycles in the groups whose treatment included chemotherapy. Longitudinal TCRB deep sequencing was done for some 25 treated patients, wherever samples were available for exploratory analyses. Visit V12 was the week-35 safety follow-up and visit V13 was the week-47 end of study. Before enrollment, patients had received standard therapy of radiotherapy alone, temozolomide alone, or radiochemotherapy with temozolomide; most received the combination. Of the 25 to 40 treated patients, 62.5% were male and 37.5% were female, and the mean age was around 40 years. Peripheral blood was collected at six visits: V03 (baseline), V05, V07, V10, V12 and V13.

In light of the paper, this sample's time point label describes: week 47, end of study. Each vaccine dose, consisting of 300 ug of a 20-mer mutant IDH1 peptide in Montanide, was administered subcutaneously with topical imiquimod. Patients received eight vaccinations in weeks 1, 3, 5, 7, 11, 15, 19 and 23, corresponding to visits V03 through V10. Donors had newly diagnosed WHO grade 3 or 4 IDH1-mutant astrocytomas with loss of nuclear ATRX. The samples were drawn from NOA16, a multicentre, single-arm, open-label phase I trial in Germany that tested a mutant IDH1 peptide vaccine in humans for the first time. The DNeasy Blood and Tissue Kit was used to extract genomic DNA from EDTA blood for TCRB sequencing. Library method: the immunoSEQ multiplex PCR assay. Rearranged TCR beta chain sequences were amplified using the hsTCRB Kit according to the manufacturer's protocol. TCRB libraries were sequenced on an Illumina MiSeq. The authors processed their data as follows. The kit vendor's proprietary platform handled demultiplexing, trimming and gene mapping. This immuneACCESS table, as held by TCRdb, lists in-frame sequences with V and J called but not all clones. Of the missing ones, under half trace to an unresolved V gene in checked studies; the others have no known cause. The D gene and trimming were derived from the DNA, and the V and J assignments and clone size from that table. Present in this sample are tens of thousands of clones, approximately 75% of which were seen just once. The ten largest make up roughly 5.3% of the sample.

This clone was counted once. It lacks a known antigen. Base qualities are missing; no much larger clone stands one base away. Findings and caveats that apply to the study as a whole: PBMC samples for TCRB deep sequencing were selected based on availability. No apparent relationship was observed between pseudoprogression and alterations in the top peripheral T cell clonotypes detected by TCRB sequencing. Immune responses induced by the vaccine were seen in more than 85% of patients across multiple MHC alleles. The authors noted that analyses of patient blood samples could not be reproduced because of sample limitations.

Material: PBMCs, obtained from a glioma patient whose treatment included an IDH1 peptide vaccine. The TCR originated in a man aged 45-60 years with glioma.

DNA sequence: TGTGCCAGCAGCGTAGTTAGCAGGTTGGGCGGGGAGCTGTTTTTT. This encodes CASSVVSRLGGELFF. The chain employs TRBV9 and TRBJ2-2, with no D gene named confidently. At the junction V is shortened by 0 bases and J by 7 bases, with 13 bases in between. The CDR3, cysteine through phenylalanine, is 15 amino acids long. Just the 45-base CDR3 DNA is kept, in frame starting at base 1. CDR1 and CDR2 (SGDLS, YYNGEE) derive from the germline V gene.